Described below is a single TCR beta chain sequence and its context. This sample is drawn from a study of control samples from healthy donors and cancer patients. The J segment lost 3 bases and the V segment lost 7 bases, leaving 12 bases of the junction unmatched. Germline V gene sequence: CDR1 LGHNT, CDR2 FRNRAP. The length of the CDR3 is 16 residues. The protocol was immunoSEQ multiplex PCR, while the TCRdb copy is restricted to in-frame clones and leaves out a portion. The table records about 150,000 clones, about 94% of them present only once. Sequenced material: blood. The chain combines TRBV12-5 with TRBJ2-1; the match to TRBD1 covers 7 bases. The sequence derives from a man aged 35 to 55 in good health. As DNA, the CDR3 is TGTGCTAGTGCCGAGCATCAGGGGGTTTTCTACAATGAGCAGTTCTTC. As protein: CASAEHQGVFYNEQFF.